Sequencing of this T cell receptor (beta chain) was carried out in a study of T cells in Graves' hyperthyroidism and ophthalmopathy. In this sample, this clonotype turned up many times. Amplified TCR beta CDR3 regions derived from RNA transcripts. The TCR CDR3 was amplified in a first-round RT-PCR using the HTBI primer set. TCRdb reprocessed the multiplex PCR reads via MiXCR and lists one record per CDR3 protein. The data contain about 260,000 distinct CDR3 sequences, 25% to 30% of them singletons. V dropped 1 base and J dropped 9; count of bases not matched to a gene: 11. The CDR3 runs 15 residues. The germline V gene encodes CDR1 LGHNA and CDR2 YNFKEQ.

Sequencing was performed on blood. The V gene is TRBV4-2, the J gene TRBJ2-7, with 8 bases that match TRBD1. This TCR derives from a man in his forties with Graves' hyperthyroidism that later progressed to Graves' ophthalmopathy. The CDR3 sequence is CASSQATGQADGQYF. Here the CDR3 DNA reads TGTGCCAGCAGCCAAGCGACGGGACAGGCCGACGGGCAGTACTTC.